This TCR beta chain emerged from a study of shared clonotypes between healthy human individuals. Germline V lookup: CDR1 MRHNA, CDR2 SNTAGT. The CDR3 totals 14 residues. V lost 2 bases and J lost 6, with 11 bases in between. Sequencing used immunoSEQ multiplex PCR; TCRdb keeps in-frame clones, though not all of them. In the table there are hundreds of thousands of clones, more than 75% of which are singletons. The sample taken for sequencing was PBMCs. The rearrangement uses TRBV6-4 and TRBJ2-1; a possible D gene is TRBD2 (6 bases). This TCR was sampled from a woman aged 40 to 50 in good health. Some clones in this sample may be carry-over from other donors' samples. The CDR3 DNA follows: TGTGCCAGCAGTGACGGGGACTCATCCAATGAGCAGTTCTTC. Translated, it gives CASSDGDSSNEQFF.